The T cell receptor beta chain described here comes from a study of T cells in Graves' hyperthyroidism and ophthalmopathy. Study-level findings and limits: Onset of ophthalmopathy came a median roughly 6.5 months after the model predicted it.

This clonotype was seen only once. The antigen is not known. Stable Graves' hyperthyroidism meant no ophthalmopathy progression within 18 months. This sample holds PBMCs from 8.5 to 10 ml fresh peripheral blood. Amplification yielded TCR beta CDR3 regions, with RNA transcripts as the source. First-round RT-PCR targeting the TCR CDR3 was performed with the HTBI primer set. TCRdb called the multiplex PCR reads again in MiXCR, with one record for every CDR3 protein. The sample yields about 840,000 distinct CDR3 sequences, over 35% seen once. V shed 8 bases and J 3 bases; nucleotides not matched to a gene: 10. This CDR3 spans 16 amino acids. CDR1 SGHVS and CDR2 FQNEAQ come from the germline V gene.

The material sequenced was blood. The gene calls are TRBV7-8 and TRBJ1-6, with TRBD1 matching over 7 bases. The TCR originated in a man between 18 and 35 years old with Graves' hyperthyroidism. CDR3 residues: CASGTRGVDYNSPLHF. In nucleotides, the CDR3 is TGTGCCAGCGGCACCAGGGGGGTCGACTATAATTCACCCCTCCACTTT.